These 7 T cell receptor beta chains came from one sample sequenced in a study of T cell repertoires in cytomegalovirus infection. TCRdb re-derived calls from the reads in MiXCR, one entry per CDR3 protein. Among 900,000 to 950,000 distinct CDR3 sequences listed, around a third were seen once. The antigens these receptors bind are not known. The input for sequencing was cultured CD8+ T cells from PBMCs, taken from culture after CMV antigen stimulation. These receptors came from a human donor in good health (CMV status not recorded). Some clones in this sample may be carry-over from other donors' samples.

This clonotype was counted between two and nine times. For the CDR3, the DNA is TGTGCCAGCAGTTTATCATTCCTAGCGGGGATGAACAATGAGCAGTTCTTC. This gives the protein CASSLSFLAGMNNEQFF. J is TRBJ2-1 and V is TRBV27; 9 nucleotides line up with TRBD2. V lost 0 bases to trimming and J lost 5 bases; unmatched junction nucleotides: 8. The CDR3 is 17 residues long. Germline assignment: CDR1 MNHEY and CDR2 SMNVEV (reference sequence).

As to this clonotype: A read error is possible here, since a much larger clone lies one base away. This chain uses TRBV7-9 with TRBJ2-7; D possibly corresponds to TRBD2 (6 bases). Germline V gene data show CDR1 as SEHNR and CDR2 as FQNEAQ (reference sequence). This CDR3 has 12 amino acids. The CDR3 here is CASSPGSGERYV. The CDR3 DNA reads as TGTGCCAGCAGCCCCGGGTCGGGGGAGCGGTACGTC.

This rearrangement joins TRBV20-1 to TRBJ1-6, with no clear D. The ends were cut back, 1 base at V and 2 bases at J, with 6 bases in the middle. CDR1 and CDR2 (germline): DFQATT, SNEGSKA (reference sequence). This CDR3 spans 14 amino acids. This CDR3 is CSARGPPYNSPLHF. The CDR3 DNA reads as TGCAGTGCTAGAGGACCTCCCTATAATTCACCCCTCCACTTT.

The genes are TRBV27 and TRBJ1-2; D remains unclear. This CDR3 has 16 amino acids. The germline V gene has CDR1 MNHEY and CDR2 SMNVEV (reference sequence). The CDR3 nucleotides are TGTGTCGCGGGCCCACAGCGGGTACTCGGCGACTATGGCTACACCTTC. Translated, it gives CVAGPQRVLGDYGYTF.

This clonotype turned up a few times. V gene TRBV7-2 combines with J gene TRBJ1-3; possibly TRBD1 for D (5 bases). Trimming shortened V by 5 bases and J by 0 bases, and 11 bases separated the two germline ends. The CDR3 length is 15 residues. Germline lookup yields CDR1 SGHTA and CDR2 FQGNSA. The chain's CDR3 is CASSQYRSSGNTIYF. CDR3 DNA: TGTGCCAGCAGCCAATACAGGAGCTCTGGAAACACCATATATTTT.

In DNA, the CDR3 is TGTGCCAGCAGCCAATGGCGCGGACAGAGGCGTGATGAGCAGTTCTTC. It translates to CASSQWRGQRRDEQFF. The chain recombines TRBV11-2 with TRBJ2-1; possibly TRBD1 for D (6 bases). Trimming removed 5 bases from V and 8 bases from J, with 22 bases in between. This CDR3 region has 16 residues. Germline V gene data show CDR1 as SGHAT and CDR2 as FQNNGV.

The chain is built from TRBV29-1 and TRBJ2-4, with D unclear. V dropped 0 bases and J dropped 0 bases, with 18 bases sitting between them. The CDR3 totals 18 residues. Germline values: CDR1 SQVTM, CDR2 ANQGSEA. CDR3: CSVEDPNPGWEAKNIQYF. Here the CDR3 DNA reads TGCAGCGTTGAAGATCCGAACCCTGGGTGGGAAGCCAAAAACATTCAGTACTTC.